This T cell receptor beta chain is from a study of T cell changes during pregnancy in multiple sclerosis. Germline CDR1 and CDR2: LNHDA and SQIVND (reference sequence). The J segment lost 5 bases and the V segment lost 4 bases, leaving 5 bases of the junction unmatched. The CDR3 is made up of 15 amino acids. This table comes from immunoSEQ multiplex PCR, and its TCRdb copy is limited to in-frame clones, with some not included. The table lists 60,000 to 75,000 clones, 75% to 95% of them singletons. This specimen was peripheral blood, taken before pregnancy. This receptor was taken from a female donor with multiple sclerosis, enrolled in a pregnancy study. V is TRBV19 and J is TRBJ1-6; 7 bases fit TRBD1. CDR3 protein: CASSSTGVNNSPLHF. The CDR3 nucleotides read TGTGCCAGTAGTAGCACAGGGGTCAATAATTCACCCCTCCACTTT.